A single sample gave rise to the 22 T cell receptor beta chains below, sequenced in a study of cytomegalovirus exposure and HLA in healthy donors. Use of 60 Vbeta and 13 Jbeta primers characterized the PCR. The repertoire was sequenced with immunoSEQ multiplex PCR; TCRdb's copy has only in-frame clones and lacks some. This table has 150,000 to 200,000 clones, about 9% appearing once. What was sequenced was PBMCs. The receptors shown here come from a woman aged 25 to 39 in good health and CMV-seropositive.

There are a few counts of this clone. V is TRBV5-1 and J is TRBJ2-5; 11 nucleotides align to TRBD2. The CDR3 is 16 amino acids. V dropped 4 bases and J dropped 4; count of bases not matched to a gene: 9. Per the germline V gene, CDR1 is SGHRS and CDR2 is YFSETQ. CDR3 sequence: CASSTRTSGLSETQYF. CDR3 nucleotides: TGCGCCAGCAGCACTCGGACTAGCGGGTTATCAGAGACCCAGTACTTC.

The chain has TRBV5-1 and TRBJ2-3, with 13 bases lining up with TRBD2. The CDR3 is 16 amino acids. V lost 4 bases, J lost 3 bases, and 5 bases stayed unmatched. CDR1 is SGHRS, CDR2 YFSETQ, per germline. CDR3 sequence reads: CASSRGTSGKTDTQYF. CDR3 in DNA: TGCGCCAGCAGCCGCGGGACTAGCGGGAAAACAGATACGCAGTATTTT.

This clone showed up just a few times. The chain has TRBV5-6 and TRBJ2-3; perhaps TRBD1 as D (6 bases). Germline CDR1 reads SGHDT; CDR2 reads YYEEEE. V lost 2 bases and J 6 bases, leaving 19 bases between the germline ends. CDR3 length: 16 amino acids. The DNA for the CDR3 is TGTGCCAGCAGCTTACAGGGCCTCAGGGGATCCGATACGCAGTATTTT. It specifies CASSLQGLRGSDTQYF.

The DNA of the CDR3 is TGCAGCGTGGCTGAGGGGACAGGGGTGAACACTGAAGCTTTCTTT. It is translated as CSVAEGTGVNTEAFF. The chain carries TRBV29-1 and TRBJ1-1; 10 nucleotides match TRBD1. Germline CDR1 is SQVTM and CDR2 is ANQGSEA. V lost 6 bases, J lost 0 bases, and 7 bases stayed unmatched. This CDR3 is 15 amino acids long.

Only a few counts were recorded for this clone. This rearrangement joins TRBV7-9 to TRBJ2-7; 12 positions match TRBD1. Looked up from germline, CDR1 is SEHNR and CDR2 is FQNEAQ (reference sequence). V gave up 2 bases and J gave up 7 bases; unmatched junction bases: 9. The CDR3 has 16 residues. CDR3 bases: TGTGCCAGCAGCTTAACACCGGGACAGGGGGCTGAAGAGCAGTACTTC. This codes for CASSLTPGQGAEEQYF.

The chain carries TRBV30 and TRBJ1-3; 8 nucleotides match TRBD1. Trimming at V came to 0 bases and at J to 8 bases, leaving 15 bases not matched to a gene. The length of the CDR3 is 17 residues. Germline CDR1 and CDR2: GTSNPN and SVGIG (reference sequence). The CDR3 region is CAWSVGQGLPPSDTIYF. The DNA for the CDR3 is TGTGCCTGGAGTGTTGGACAGGGACTACCTCCCTCGGACACCATATATTTT.

This clone was counted a few times. J is TRBJ2-7 and V is TRBV5-1; D not certain. Germline values: CDR1 SGHRS, CDR2 YFSETQ. The V and J ends lost 0 bases and 2 bases respectively, with 12 bases between them. This CDR3 spans 15 amino acids. CDR3 amino acids: CASSLGPSVTYEQYF. The CDR3 coding sequence is TGCGCCAGCAGCTTGGGGCCCAGCGTCACCTACGAGCAGTACTTC. Supplemented by reference TRBV5-1 and TRBJ2-7, the full variable domain reads KAGVTQTPRYLIKTRGQQVTLSCSPISGHRSVSWYQQTPGQGLQFLFEYFSETQRNKGNFPGRFSGRQFSNSRSEMNVSTLELGDSALYLCASSLGPSVTYEQYFGPGTRLTVT.

V and J are TRBV7-3 and TRBJ2-7; 7 nucleotides agree with TRBD2. CDR3 length: 14 amino acids. Germline-derived CDR1 and CDR2 are SGHTA and FQGTGA. Trimming removed 3 bases from V and 0 bases from J; junction bases left unmatched: 2. The CDR3, as DNA: TGTGCCAGCAGCTTGGCTAGCGGCTCCTACGAGCAGTACTTC. This encodes CASSLASGSYEQYF.

In its sample, this clone was seen a few times. V and J are TRBV5-6 and TRBJ2-7, with a tentative D call TRBD2 (5 bases). The V and J ends lost 0 bases and 4 bases respectively, with 8 bases between them. The CDR3 is 13 amino acids. Per germline, CDR1 SGHDT and CDR2 YYEEEE. CDR3 in DNA: TGTGCCAGCAGCTTGGTGACGGGATACGAGCAGTACTTC. Amino acids: CASSLVTGYEQYF.

There are a few counts of this clone. The V call is TRBV10-1, the J call TRBJ2-4, with TRBD1 matching 9 bases. The V gene's germline CDR1 is WNHNN and CDR2 SYGVQD (reference sequence). The length of the CDR3 is 14 residues. The trim removed 5 bases at V and 6 bases at J, leaving 5 bases unmatched. CDR3 sequence reads: CASSRTGGSNIQYF. The DNA for the CDR3 is TGCGCCAGCAGTCGAACAGGGGGCTCAAACATTCAGTACTTC.

The chain has TRBV9 and TRBJ2-7, with D uncertain. Per the germline V gene, CDR1 is SGDLS and CDR2 is YYNGEE. With 4 bases removed from V and 0 bases from J, the gap between germline ends came to 17 bases. The CDR3 spans 16 residues. DNA for the CDR3: TGTGCCAGCAGCCCCTCCCCTGCTGAACTCTCCTACGAGCAGTACTTC. Translated, it gives CASSPSPAELSYEQYF. Together with reference TRBV9 and TRBJ2-7, the CDR3 gives the full variable domain: DSGVTQTPKHLITATGQRVTLRCSPRSGDLSVYWYQQSLDQGLQFLIQYYNGEERAKGNILERFSAQQFPDLHSELNLSSLELGDSALYFCASSPSPAELSYEQYFGPGTRLTVT.

This clone showed up just a few times. The chain recombines TRBV15 with TRBJ2-6, with 8 bases that match TRBD2. This CDR3 comprises 16 residues. The germline gives CDR1 LNHNV, CDR2 YYDKDF (reference sequence). The trim removed 3 bases at V and 3 bases at J, leaving 4 bases unmatched. CDR3 loop: CATSSLTSGGANVLTF. The CDR3 region has the DNA TGTGCCACCAGCAGCCTTACTAGCGGTGGGGCCAACGTCCTGACTTTC.

The genes are TRBV19 and TRBJ1-1; maybe TRBD1 (5 bases). Trimming removed 3 bases from V and 11 bases from J, with 13 bases in between. The CDR3 has 12 residues. Germline CDR1 reads LNHDA; CDR2 reads SQIVND (reference sequence). The CDR3 sequence: CASSIGPGGAFF. The CDR3 coding sequence is TGTGCCAGTAGTATTGGGCCGGGGGGGGCTTTCTTT.

This clone has just a few counts. The chain employs TRBV4-2 and TRBJ1-5; D is perhaps TRBD1 (5 bases). V was pared by 5 bases and J by 6 bases, with 14 bases between. The length of the CDR3 is 14 residues. CDR1 and CDR2 from the germline V gene are LGHNA and YNFKEQ. The CDR3 sequence is CASSRAQGSQPQHF. CDR3 coding DNA: TGTGCCAGCAGCAGGGCGCAGGGATCTCAGCCCCAGCATTTT.

This clone was seen a few times. The chain recombines TRBV2 with TRBJ1-2, with 9 bases lining up with TRBD1. Trimming cost V 6 bases and J 3 bases; bases outside gene matches: 8. Germline CDR1 is SNHLY and CDR2 is FYNNEI. The CDR3 sequence is 15 residues long. As DNA, the CDR3 is TGTGCCAGCAGCCAGGACAGGGGCGAATACTATGGCTACACCTTC. Amino acid sequence: CASSQDRGEYYGYTF.

The chain carries TRBV5-4 and TRBJ2-7, with D uncertain. Trimming shortened V by 0 bases and J by 3 bases, and 7 bases separated the two germline ends. CDR1 and CDR2 from the germline V gene are SGHNT and YYREEE (reference sequence). This CDR3 region has 13 residues. This CDR3 reads CASSLDFVYEQYF. CDR3 bases: TGTGCCAGCAGCTTGGACTTTGTCTACGAGCAGTACTTC. Full variable domain (missing parts from reference TRBV5-4 and TRBJ2-7): ETGVTQSPTHLIKTRGQQVTLRCSSQSGHNTVSWYQQALGQGPQFIFQYYREEENGRGNFPPRFSGLQFPNYSSELNVNALELDDSALYLCASSLDFVYEQYFGPGTRLTVT.

This clone has just a few counts. This sequence joins TRBV5-6 and TRBJ2-5; a possible D gene is TRBD2 (5 bases). This CDR3 spans 13 amino acids. The V and J ends lost 1 base and 5 bases respectively, with 9 bases between them. Germline V gene data show CDR1 as SGHDT and CDR2 as YYEEEE. The CDR3: CASSLFGEETQYF. For the CDR3, the DNA is TGTGCCAGCAGCTTGTTCGGGGAGGAGACCCAGTACTTC.

This clone came up a few times. At the DNA level, this CDR3 is encoded by other sequences in the same sample as well. V and J are TRBV5-1 and TRBJ2-2; the D gene is possibly TRBD1 (6 bases). CDR1 is SGHRS, CDR2 YFSETQ, per germline. The CDR3 has 16 residues. The V and J ends lost 2 bases and 1 base respectively, with 12 bases between them. CDR3 DNA: TGCGCCAGCAGCTTAGGGTCGACAGGGAACACCGGGGAGCTGTTTTTT. Amino acids: CASSLGSTGNTGELFF.

The rearrangement uses TRBV7-5 and TRBJ2-7; the table's D call, TRBD1, has no DNA check behind it. TRBV7-5 represents a pseudogene. CDR3 length: 16 residues. Here the CDR3 DNA reads TGTGCCAGAAGCCATATCCTCGGGACATCGTTTTACGAGCAGTACTTC. It codes for CARSHILGTSFYEQYF.

The J gene is TRBJ1-1, the V gene TRBV9; perhaps TRBD1 as D (5 bases). The CDR3 totals 16 residues. The germline V gene has CDR1 SGDLS and CDR2 YYNGEE. Trimming removed 5 bases at V and 0 bases at J, with 17 bases between. The CDR3 reads CASSGSGGGMNTEAFF. CDR3 DNA: TGTGCCAGCAGTGGGTCCGGGGGAGGCATGAACACTGAAGCTTTCTTT.

This clone was detected only a few times. The J gene is TRBJ2-7, the V gene TRBV29-1, with TRBD1 as a possible D gene (5 bases). Germline V gene sequence: CDR1 SQVTM, CDR2 ANQGSEA. The CDR3 is 13 amino acids. Between the trimmed V and J ends, which lost 2 bases and 2 bases, there was a span of 10 bases. DNA for the CDR3: TGCAGCGTTGAACTAGGGGATGCCTACGAGCAGTACTTC. This codes for CSVELGDAYEQYF.

This clone was counted only a few times. V is TRBV11-2 and J is TRBJ2-7; D is ambiguous. The CDR3 is made up of 12 amino acids. The V gene lost 3 bases and the J gene lost 2 bases, with 5 bases spanning the gap. Germline loops: CDR1 SGHAT, CDR2 FQNNGV. The CDR3 DNA follows: TGTGCCAGCAGCTTCCAAACCTACGAGCAGTACTTC. This gives the protein CASSFQTYEQYF.